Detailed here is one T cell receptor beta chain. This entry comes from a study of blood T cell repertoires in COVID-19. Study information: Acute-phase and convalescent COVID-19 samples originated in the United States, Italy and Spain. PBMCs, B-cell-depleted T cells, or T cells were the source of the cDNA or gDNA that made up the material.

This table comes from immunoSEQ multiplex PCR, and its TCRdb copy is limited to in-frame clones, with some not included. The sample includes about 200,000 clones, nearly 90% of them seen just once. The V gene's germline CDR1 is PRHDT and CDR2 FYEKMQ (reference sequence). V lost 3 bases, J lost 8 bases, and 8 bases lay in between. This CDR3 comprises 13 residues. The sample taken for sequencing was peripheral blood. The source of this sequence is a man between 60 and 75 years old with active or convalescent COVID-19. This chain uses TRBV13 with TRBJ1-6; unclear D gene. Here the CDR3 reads CASSFKRDSPLHF. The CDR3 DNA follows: TGTGCCAGCAGCTTTAAGAGGGATTCACCCCTCCACTTT.